This T cell receptor beta chain was captured by sequencing in a study of T cells expressing NK-cell markers. Across the whole study: It was sorted CD3+CD56-NKG2C+, CD3+CD56+NKG2C- and CD3+CD56+NKG2C+ T cells that provided the TCR beta repertoires.

The CDR3 length is 16 residues. Germline V gene sequence: CDR1 SQVTM, CDR2 ANQGSEA. After re-calling the 5' RACE reads, TCRdb lists one entry per CDR3 protein, DNA absent. Its table records 150,000 to 170,000 distinct CDR3 sequences. The genes are TRBV29-1 and TRBJ2-7; without DNA, the TCRdb call of TRBD1 cannot be checked. The sample consisted of blood T cells: a sorted CD56 or NKG2C T cell subset, CD4+ or CD8+ T cells, or bulk PBMC T cells (not recorded which). This receptor was identified in a woman between 45 and 60 years old in good health. The CDR3 sequence: CSVEDPKADTPYEQYF.